This TCR beta chain comes out of a study of neurological immune-mediated disorders. Study-level results: The absence of shared CDR3 amino acid sequences among expanded clones across subjects suggests private repertoires in all groups.

This clonotype showed up many times. Its target is unknown. V was trimmed by 0 bases and J by 1 base, leaving 7 bases between them. The CDR3 length is 14 residues. Germline values: CDR1 SGHTA, CDR2 FQGNSA. The cDNA came from 5'RACE with 10-nucleotide random UMIs. Each CDR3 protein is one row after TCRdb ran MiXCR on the 5' RACE reads. The sample contains roughly 43,000 distinct CDR3 sequences, around 2% of which appear only once. PBMCs stored at -80 C, numbering 2 million, were the origin of the unsorted libraries. This chain links TRBV7-2 with TRBJ2-7, with D maybe TRBD2 (6 bases). The sequence came from a woman aged 40 to 50 with multiple sclerosis. The sequencing sample was made of PBMCs. This CDR3 reads CASSLARGSYEQYF. The CDR3 DNA reads as TGTGCCAGCAGCTTAGCTCGGGGGTCCTACGAGCAGTACTTC. The full variable domain, completed using reference TRBV7-2 and TRBJ2-7, is GAGVSQSPSNKVTEKGKDVELRCDPISGHTALYWYRQSLGQGLEFLIYFQGNSAPDKSGLPSDRFSAERTGGSVSTLTIQRTQQEDSAVYLCASSLARGSYEQYFGPGTRLTVT.